A single sample is the source of the 29 T cell receptor beta chains below, sequenced in a study of T-cell reconstitution after alpha-beta-depleted transplantation in children. Unique molecular identifiers were incorporated during preparation of the TCRbeta library. In TCRdb, the PCR reads were re-called with MiXCR into one record per CDR3 protein. Of 150,000 to 200,000 distinct CDR3 sequences in the sample, roughly 15% were seen once. The material sequenced was PBMCs from the stem cell graft donor, taken from the stem cell graft. These receptors were obtained from a human donor who donated a stem cell graft to a child with acute lymphoblastic leukemia.

V and J are TRBV19 and TRBJ2-5; D might be TRBD2 (5 bases). There are 14 residues in the CDR3. Germline V CDR1 and CDR2: LNHDA, SQIVND (reference sequence). V was shortened by 5 bases and J by 2 bases, with 12 bases between the two germline ends. The CDR3, as DNA: TGTGCCAGTAGTTTCCGCGGAGGTCAAGAGACCCAGTACTTC. It codes for CASSFRGGQETQYF. The complete variable domain, with remaining parts taken from reference TRBV19 and TRBJ2-5, reads DGGITQSPKYLFRKEGQNVTLSCEQNLNHDAMYWYRQDPGQGLRLIYYSQIVNDFQKGDIAEGYSVSREKKESFPLTVTSAQKNPTAFYLCASSFRGGQETQYFGPGTRLLVL.

This clonotype was counted ten times or more. The V gene is TRBV12-3 or TRBV12-4, the J gene TRBJ1-1, with D perhaps TRBD1 (6 bases). The CDR3 loop spans 12 amino acids. Trimming removed 7 bases at V and 11 bases at J, with 17 bases between. CDR3 sequence reads: CASTRRGAEAFF. The CDR3 nucleotides are TGTGCCAGCACTCGGCGGGGGGCCGAGGCTTTCTTT.

This clonotype was detected many times. The chain carries TRBV7-9 and TRBJ1-6; 9 nucleotides match TRBD1. V lost 5 bases to trimming and J lost 10 bases; unmatched junction nucleotides: 9. The CDR3 is 15 amino acids. The germline V gene encodes CDR1 SEHNR and CDR2 FQNEAQ (reference sequence). DNA of the CDR3: TGTGCCAGCAGCAAGGACAGGGGCGCCAACTCACCCCTCCACTTT. Translation gives CASSKDRGANSPLHF. Variable domain in full (rest from reference TRBV7-9 and TRBJ1-6): DTGVSQNPRHKITKRGQNVTFRCDPISEHNRLYWYRQTLGQGPEFLTYFQNEAQLEKSRLLSDRFSAERPKGSFSTLEIQRTEQGDSAMYLCASSKDRGANSPLHFGNGTRLTVT.

The chain couples TRBV7-9 to TRBJ2-5; D perhaps matches TRBD1 (6 bases). The germline gives CDR1 SEHNR, CDR2 FQNEAQ (reference sequence). Trimming stripped 8 bases from V and 1 base from J, with 11 bases between. The CDR3 has 13 amino acids. CDR3 loop: CASSRQVQETQYF. The CDR3 nucleotides are TGTGCCAGCTCTCGACAGGTCCAAGAGACCCAGTACTTC.

In its sample, this clonotype was seen many times. The chain combines TRBV11-1 with TRBJ1-1, with 7 bases fitting TRBD1. J lost 1 base, V lost 2 bases, and 10 bases had no gene match. The germline CDR1 and CDR2 sequences are SGHAT and FQDESV (reference sequence). The CDR3 runs to 17 residues. CDR3 nucleotides: TGTGCCAGCAGCTTATACGATCGGAGACAGGGGAACACTGAAGCTTTCTTT. Its translation: CASSLYDRRQGNTEAFF.

J is TRBJ1-5 and V is TRBV5-4, with D perhaps TRBD1 (5 bases). The length of the CDR3 is 14 residues. Germline assignment: CDR1 SGHNT and CDR2 YYREEE (reference sequence). V dropped 3 bases and J dropped 9 bases, with 16 bases sitting between them. The CDR3 here is CASSSGGRVGPQHF. The CDR3 DNA reads as TGTGCCAGCAGCTCCGGGGGAAGGGTCGGGCCCCAGCATTTT. The full variable domain, rest sourced from reference TRBV5-4 and TRBJ1-5, is ETGVTQSPTHLIKTRGQQVTLRCSSQSGHNTVSWYQQALGQGPQFIFQYYREEENGRGNFPPRFSGLQFPNYSSELNVNALELDDSALYLCASSSGGRVGPQHFGDGTRLSIL.

The chain carries TRBV20-1 and TRBJ2-7, with unresolved D. The CDR3 is 13 residues long. The ends were cut back, 1 base at V and 3 bases at J, with 10 bases in the middle. Germline V gene sequence: CDR1 DFQATT, CDR2 SNEGSKA (reference sequence). CDR3 nucleotide sequence: TGCAGTGCTAGAGGCAGGACGGGCTACGAGCAGTACTTC. This gives the protein CSARGRTGYEQYF.

The table lists this clonotype with many counts. The chain couples TRBV20-1 to TRBJ2-1; 12 positions match TRBD2. The CDR3 totals 17 residues. CDR1 and CDR2 (germline): DFQATT, SNEGSKA (reference sequence). The trim removed 1 base at V and 0 bases at J, leaving 4 bases unmatched. CDR3 region: CSARGPSGRGSYNEQFF. The DNA for the CDR3 is TGCAGTGCTAGAGGCCCTAGCGGGAGGGGCTCCTACAATGAGCAGTTCTTC.

This clonotype was recorded at least ten times. The rearrangement uses TRBV7-9 and TRBJ1-1, with a tentative D call TRBD1 (5 bases). The CDR3 length is 16 residues. The V gene lost 5 bases and the J gene lost 6 bases, with 22 bases spanning the gap. The germline CDR1 and CDR2 sequences are SEHNR and FQNEAQ (reference sequence). The CDR3 sequence: CASSTQGSGISPEAFF. CDR3 bases: TGTGCCAGCAGCACGCAGGGTTCTGGGATATCCCCTGAAGCTTTCTTT.

There are many counts of this clonotype. The genes are TRBV29-1 and TRBJ2-7; the D gene is possibly TRBD2 (6 bases). CDR3 size: 12 residues. The ends were cut back, 4 bases at V and 6 bases at J, with 13 bases in the middle. The germline V gene has CDR1 SQVTM and CDR2 ANQGSEA. This CDR3 reads CSVVREWSEQYF. For the CDR3, the DNA is TGCAGCGTTGTACGGGAGTGGAGCGAGCAGTACTTC.

This clonotype was picked up many times. This chain links TRBV29-1 with TRBJ2-7; TRBD1 or TRBD2 may be the D gene (5 bases each). Per the germline V gene, CDR1 is SQVTM and CDR2 is ANQGSEA. V lost 6 bases, J lost 5 bases, and 14 bases lay in between. This CDR3 spans 12 amino acids. In DNA form, the CDR3 reads TGCAGCGTCGTACGAGGGGCACACGAGCAGTACTTC. The encoded protein is CSVVRGAHEQYF.

This clonotype was observed at least ten times. The genes are TRBV5-1 and TRBJ2-1; D is possibly TRBD1 or TRBD2 (6 bases each). Germline CDR1 and CDR2: SGHRS and YFSETQ. The V gene lost 7 bases and the J gene lost 1 base, with 15 bases spanning the gap. The CDR3 contains 15 residues. CDR3 protein: CASHQEGVSYNEQFF. The CDR3 DNA reads as TGCGCCAGCCATCAGGAGGGGGTATCCTACAATGAGCAGTTCTTC. Full variable domain (outside the CDR3, taken from reference TRBV5-1 and TRBJ2-1): KAGVTQTPRYLIKTRGQQVTLSCSPISGHRSVSWYQQTPGQGLQFLFEYFSETQRNKGNFPGRFSGRQFSNSRSEMNVSTLELGDSALYLCASHQEGVSYNEQFFGPGTRLTVL.

This clonotype has at least ten counts. This sequence joins TRBV2 and TRBJ1-1; 7 bases align to TRBD1. Germline V gene data show CDR1 as SNHLY and CDR2 as FYNNEI. Losses at the gene ends were 6 bases for V and 5 bases for J; bases not matched to a gene: 6. There are 13 residues in the CDR3. The CDR3 DNA follows: TGTGCCAGCAGAGACACAGGGGAGACTGAAGCTTTCTTT. It is translated as CASRDTGETEAFF.

This clonotype was recorded at least ten times. This chain links TRBV5-5 with TRBJ2-7, with D possibly being TRBD1 or TRBD2 (5 bases each). Germline CDR1 SGHKS, CDR2 YYEKEE (reference sequence). V gave up 3 bases and J gave up 0 bases, with 10 bases separating them. CDR3 length equals 14 residues. CDR3 DNA: TGTGCCAGCAGCTGGGGGACGGCCTCCTACGAGCAGTACTTC. Its translation is CASSWGTASYEQYF.

This clonotype has a count of ten or more. The rearrangement joins TRBV5-8 to TRBJ2-7; D possibly corresponds to TRBD2 (5 bases). The CDR3 is 14 residues long. Trimming cost V 6 bases and J 2 bases, with 15 bases left between them. Per the germline V gene, CDR1 is SGHTS and CDR2 is YDEGEE. In nucleotides, the CDR3 is TGTGCCAGCACCCGGCGGACGGAGGCCTACGAGCAGTACTTC. It is translated as CASTRRTEAYEQYF.

The table lists this clonotype with many counts. V gene TRBV5-1 combines with J gene TRBJ2-7; tentatively, D is TRBD2 (5 bases). Trimming pared 0 bases from V and 7 bases from J, leaving 23 bases between. The CDR3 contains 17 residues. CDR1 is SGHRS and CDR2 is YFSETQ in the germline V gene. This chain's CDR3 is CASSLAAGLMDSGEQYF. The CDR3 bases are TGCGCCAGCAGCTTGGCGGCAGGCTTGATGGACTCGGGGGAGCAGTACTTC.

This clonotype was recorded at least ten times. The CDR3 DNA reads TGCAGTGCTAGTGGCGACAGGGCTACTGAAGCTTTCTTT. Amino acids: CSASGDRATEAFF. This chain links TRBV20-1 with TRBJ1-1; 7 bases are a match to TRBD1. J gave up 5 bases and V 3 bases, and 6 bases lay outside the gene matches. The CDR3 runs to 13 residues. CDR1 and CDR2 from the germline V gene are DFQATT and SNEGSKA (reference sequence).

The chain is built from TRBV10-3 and TRBJ1-1; tentative D call: TRBD1 (5 bases). Germline-derived CDR1 and CDR2 are ENHRY and SYGVKD. The CDR3 runs 14 residues. Trimming shortened V by 6 bases and J by 5 bases, and 16 bases separated the two germline ends. CDR3 nucleotides: TGTGCCATCAGCCCGACAGAGGGTGGTACTGAAGCTTTCTTT. It translates to CAISPTEGGTEAFF.

This clonotype was picked up many times. This sequence joins TRBV3-1 and TRBJ2-7; maybe TRBD2 (5 bases). The CDR3 has 16 amino acids. Germline values: CDR1 LGHDT, CDR2 YNNKEL (reference sequence). V was trimmed by 0 bases and J by 1 base, leaving 13 bases between them. CDR3 bases: TGTGCCAGCAGCCAAGATGCCGGGATTCGTTCCTACGAGCAGTACTTC. Protein product: CASSQDAGIRSYEQYF.

This clonotype was recorded many times. J is TRBJ2-3 and V is TRBV10-3; 8 nucleotides align to TRBD1. V lost 6 bases and J lost 1; bases outside the gene matches: 3. This CDR3 has 14 residues. The germline V gene encodes CDR1 ENHRY and CDR2 SYGVKD. The CDR3 loop reads CAISLGQGTDTQYF. The CDR3 nucleotides read TGTGCCATCAGCCTGGGACAGGGCACAGATACGCAGTATTTT.

The chain uses TRBV7-9 and TRBJ2-1; 9 bases map to TRBD1. Germline V lookup: CDR1 SEHNR, CDR2 FQNEAQ (reference sequence). Trimming took 7 bases from V and 5 from J; bases not matched to a gene: 9. This CDR3 has 15 residues. CDR3 sequence reads: CASTLGDRDNNEQFF. The CDR3 DNA reads as TGTGCCAGCACTCTAGGGGACAGGGATAACAATGAGCAGTTCTTC.

With regard to this clonotype: Given a much more abundant clone one base away, this may be a read error. The rearrangement joins TRBV5-5 to TRBJ2-7; TRBD2 matches 10 bases. Germline trimming cut 4 bases from V and 2 bases from J; bases unmatched to any gene: 6. CDR1 is SGHKS and CDR2 is YYEKEE in the germline V gene (reference sequence). This CDR3 is 15 amino acids long. CDR3: CASSLILAGAYEQYF. In DNA, the CDR3 is TGTGCCAGCAGCCTTATCCTAGCGGGGGCCTACGAGCAGTACTTC. The full variable domain, with the rest looked up from reference TRBV5-5 and TRBJ2-7, is DAGVTQSPTHLIKTRGQQVTLRCSPISGHKSVSWYQQVLGQGPQFIFQYYEKEERGRGNFPDRFSARQFPNYSSELNVNALLLGDSALYLCASSLILAGAYEQYFGPGTRLTVT.

In this sample, this clonotype turned up many times. V gene TRBV25-1 combines with J gene TRBJ2-7, with D maybe TRBD1 (6 bases). There are 15 residues in the CDR3. Germline lookup yields CDR1 MGHDK and CDR2 SYGVNS. Trimming cost V 2 bases and J 3 bases, with 14 bases left between them. The CDR3, as DNA: TGTGCCAGCAGTGAAGGTAGCCACAGGGACTACGAGCAGTACTTC. This codes for CASSEGSHRDYEQYF.

This clonotype appeared many times. The chain has TRBV7-6 and TRBJ2-1, with TRBD2 matching over 10 bases. Germline V CDR1 and CDR2: SGHVS, FNYEAQ. V lost 4 bases, J lost 7 bases, and 4 bases stayed unmatched. This CDR3 comprises 14 residues. CDR3 sequence reads: CASSSSGSRNEQFF. The CDR3 region has the DNA TGTGCCAGCAGCTCTAGCGGGAGTCGGAATGAGCAGTTCTTC.

This clonotype came up many times. The chain employs TRBV10-2 and TRBJ2-7; D remains ambiguous. CDR3 length equals 16 residues. Germline lookup yields CDR1 WSHSY and CDR2 SAAADI. V was cut by 6 bases and J by 1 base, with 19 bases left in between. The CDR3 sequence is CASRTPVVGPSYEQYF. CDR3 bases: TGCGCCAGCAGAACCCCAGTGGTGGGCCCATCCTACGAGCAGTACTTC.

This clonotype has a count of ten or more. The J gene is TRBJ1-5, the V gene TRBV5-1; tentatively, D is TRBD1 (6 bases). CDR1 and CDR2 (germline): SGHRS, YFSETQ. Trimming took off 0 bases at V and 5 bases at J, with 9 bases between the two ends. The CDR3 length is 14 residues. CDR3 sequence (DNA): TGCGCCAGCAGCTTGGATAACAGGGATCAGCCCCAGCATTTT. This translates into CASSLDNRDQPQHF.

This clonotype was observed at least ten times. This chain connects TRBV7-9 to TRBJ2-1; TRBD2 aligns across 13 bases. J was trimmed by 4 bases and V by 5 bases; bases with no gene match: 5. Germline V gene sequence: CDR1 SEHNR, CDR2 FQNEAQ (reference sequence). This CDR3 spans 16 amino acids. The CDR3 reads CASSPRLAGGYNEQFF. CDR3 sequence (DNA): TGTGCCAGCAGCCCTCGACTAGCGGGAGGATACAATGAGCAGTTCTTC.

The table lists this clonotype with a few counts. This sequence joins TRBV29-1 and TRBJ2-1, with D hard to call. V was cut by 3 bases and J by 10 bases, with 7 bases left in between. This CDR3 has 10 amino acids. CDR1 and CDR2 from the germline V gene are SQVTM and ANQGSEA. CDR3 loop: CSVEGKEQFF. The CDR3 bases are TGCAGCGTTGAGGGAAAGGAGCAGTTCTTC.

This clonotype was found many times. CDR3 in amino acids: CASSLGVQSAEQYF. The DNA of the CDR3 is TGCGCCAGCAGCTTGGGGGTACAATCGGCCGAGCAGTACTTC. The rearrangement joins TRBV5-1 to TRBJ2-7; no firm D call. The CDR3 is 14 residues long. Germline loops: CDR1 SGHRS, CDR2 YFSETQ. V was pared by 0 bases and J by 6 bases, with 13 bases between.